The rows below give T cell receptor beta chains drawn from one sample of a study of T-cell memory formation after mild COVID-19. Each CDR3 protein is one row after TCRdb ran MiXCR on the 5' RACE reads. The sample consists of fewer than 600,000 distinct CDR3 sequences, about 20% of them appearing once. What was sequenced was PBMCs or a T cell subset sorted from them (not recorded which). The receptor set was obtained from an adult woman who had mild COVID-19 (a few samples of this study predate the infection). Cell type and time point are not known. Each CDR3 is given with its conserved first and last residue. The D gene is left open where the match is weak. The size of a clone is reported for some rows only, either as once, few or many, or as a class for expanded clones.

v_call,cdr3_length,d_call,j_call,clone_size,cdr3_nt,cdr3_aa
TRBV14,16,TRBD2,TRBJ2-1,few,TGTGCCAGCAGCCAGTATAGCGGGAGGGCCGACAATGAGCAGTTCTTC,CASSQYSGRADNEQFF
TRBV7-9,17,TRBD2,TRBJ2-5,few,TGTGCCAGCAGCTACATCCCTAGCGGGGGGGCAACAGAGACCCAGTACTTC,CASSYIPSGGATETQYF
TRBV12-3/TRBV12-4,15,.,TRBJ1-1,.,TGTGCCAGCAGTCCCTGGGGGGGCGCAACCGCCAGAGCTTTCTTT,CASSPWGGATARAFF
TRBV29-1,16,.,TRBJ2-1,few,TGCAGCGTTGTATTTGGGGGCGGAAGCTCCTACAATGAGCAGTTCTTC,CSVVFGGGSSYNEQFF
TRBV20-1,15,TRBD1,TRBJ1-1,few,TGCAGTGCTAGAGATCCAGGGGGACAGGGGTCTGAAGCTTTCTTT,CSARDPGGQGSEAFF
TRBV9,14,.,TRBJ1-5,.,TGTGCCAGCAGCGTTAACTCAGGGCCTCAGCCCCAGCATTTT,CASSVNSGPQPQHF
TRBV6-2/TRBV6-3,11,.,TRBJ2-5,many,TGTGCCAGCAGCTACCGAGAGACCCAGTACTTC,CASSYRETQYF
TRBV11-2,15,.,TRBJ2-5,many,TGTGCCAGCAGCCAACTACTAGCTCCCCAAGAGACCCAGTACTTC,CASSQLLAPQETQYF
TRBV4-2,14,.,TRBJ2-7,.,TGTGCCAGCAGCCAAGCGGTGAGCTCCTACGAGCAGTACTTC,CASSQAVSSYEQYF
TRBV7-6,13,.,TRBJ2-2,few,TGTGCCAGCAGCTTAGGTGAAGCCGGGGAGCTGTTTTTT,CASSLGEAGELFF
TRBV20-1,15,.,TRBJ2-3,few,TGCAGTGCTCCCCTTCCGGGGACCCGCACAGATACGCAGTATTTT,CSAPLPGTRTDTQYF
TRBV15,20,.,TRBJ1-6,.,TGTGCCACCAGCAGAGATTTGGGAAGTTATAGTTCGGGGGGTAGTTCACCCCTCCACTTT,CATSRDLGSYSSGGSSPLHF
TRBV20-1,15,.,TRBJ2-1,.,TGCAGTGCTAGAGATCGCGACTGGACCTACAATGAGCAGTTCTTC,CSARDRDWTYNEQFF
TRBV12-3/TRBV12-4,16,.,TRBJ1-1,.,TGTGCCAGCAGTTTACTTACAGGGCCCAAAAACACTGAAGCTTTCTTT,CASSLLTGPKNTEAFF
TRBV7-9,14,TRBD2,TRBJ2-1,.,TGTGCCAGCAGCACACCGGGACTAGGGGCAGAGCAGTTCTTC,CASSTPGLGAEQFF
TRBV5-1,14,.,TRBJ2-7,few,TGCGCCAGCAGCTTGGTACAGCACCCCTACGAGCAGTACTTC,CASSLVQHPYEQYF
TRBV4-3,15,.,TRBJ1-2,few,TGCGCCAGCAGCCAAGAGGTCCGGGTTAACTATGGCTACACCTTC,CASSQEVRVNYGYTF
TRBV7-6,13,.,TRBJ1-2,.,TGTGCCAGCAGCGGGGGGTTGGGCTATGGCTACACCTTC,CASSGGLGYGYTF
TRBV29-1,14,.,TRBJ2-7,.,TGCAGCGTTGAAGGACAGGAAAGCTCCTACGAGCAGTACTTC,CSVEGQESSYEQYF
TRBV7-8,15,.,TRBJ1-2,few,TGTGCCAGCAGCGGAGGGGGGAGGGCCTTCTATGGCTACACCTTC,CASSGGGRAFYGYTF
TRBV3-1,16,.,TRBJ1-6,.,TGTGCCAGCAGCCAAGAAGCAGGGCTGAGAAATTCACCCCTCCACTTT,CASSQEAGLRNSPLHF
TRBV21-1,13,.,TRBJ1-5,.,TGTGCCAGCAGCAAGGGACACCCCGAGCCCCAGCATTTT,CASSKGHPEPQHF
TRBV7-9,12,.,TRBJ1-1,.,TGTGCCAGCAGCTTAGAATTATCTGAAGCTTTCTTT,CASSLELSEAFF
TRBV24-1,15,TRBD1,TRBJ2-3,few,TGTGCCACCAGTGATTTGCGGACAGGTGCAGATACGCAGTATTTT,CATSDLRTGADTQYF
TRBV10-3,10,.,TRBJ2-3,.,TGTGCCACCCGTGACAATACGCAGTATTTT,CATRDNTQYF
TRBV12-3/TRBV12-4,14,TRBD2,TRBJ2-1,.,TGTGCCAGCAGTCAACGGGACTACCTGGGTGAGCAGTTCTTC,CASSQRDYLGEQFF
TRBV6-5,16,TRBD1,TRBJ1-4,.,TGTGCCAGCAGTCGTACAGGGGTAGTGACTAATGAAAAACTGTTTTTT,CASSRTGVVTNEKLFF
TRBV27,15,.,TRBJ1-1,.,TGTGCCAGCAGTTTTGGTTGGGGGGGGGACACTGAAGCTTTCTTT,CASSFGWGGDTEAFF
TRBV6-5,15,.,TRBJ1-1,.,TGTGCCAGCAGGAACTCTGGGGGTGTGAACACTGAAGCTTTCTTT,CASRNSGGVNTEAFF
TRBV10-3,13,.,TRBJ1-1,.,TGTGCCATCAGTGTACGGCCGAACACTGAAGCTTTCTTT,CAISVRPNTEAFF
TRBV7-2,14,.,TRBJ2-3,.,TGTGCCAGCAGCTTAGCGGGGGTGCTCGATACGCAGTATTTT,CASSLAGVLDTQYF
TRBV9,15,.,TRBJ2-3,.,TGTGCCAGCAGCTCCAGAGGGCCAAGCACAGATACGCAGTATTTT,CASSSRGPSTDTQYF
TRBV4-3,16,TRBD2,TRBJ2-5,.,TGCGCCAGCAGCCTTCGGACTAGCGGGATCGTAGAGACCCAGTACTTC,CASSLRTSGIVETQYF
TRBV5-1,13,TRBD1,TRBJ1-2,.,TGCGCCAGCAGCCATCAGGGGGAGTTGGGCTACACCTTC,CASSHQGELGYTF
TRBV27,13,.,TRBJ2-7,.,TGTGCCAGCAGTCCGGACGCTCGGAACGAGCAGTACTTC,CASSPDARNEQYF
TRBV6-4,15,.,TRBJ2-3,.,TGTGCCAGCAGTGACTCGGCCTCCTTCACAGATACGCAGTATTTT,CASSDSASFTDTQYF
TRBV6-5,13,TRBD1,TRBJ2-1,.,TGTGCCAGCAACGACAGGGTAGCCAATGAGCAGTTCTTC,CASNDRVANEQFF
TRBV6-1,15,.,TRBJ2-2,.,TGTGCCAGCAGTGTTGAGGGTCGACACACCGGGGAGCTGTTTTTT,CASSVEGRHTGELFF
TRBV6-2/TRBV6-3,15,TRBD1,TRBJ2-7,once,TGTGCCAGCAGTCTCCCATGGGACAGGGGTTACGAGCAGTACTTC,CASSLPWDRGYEQYF